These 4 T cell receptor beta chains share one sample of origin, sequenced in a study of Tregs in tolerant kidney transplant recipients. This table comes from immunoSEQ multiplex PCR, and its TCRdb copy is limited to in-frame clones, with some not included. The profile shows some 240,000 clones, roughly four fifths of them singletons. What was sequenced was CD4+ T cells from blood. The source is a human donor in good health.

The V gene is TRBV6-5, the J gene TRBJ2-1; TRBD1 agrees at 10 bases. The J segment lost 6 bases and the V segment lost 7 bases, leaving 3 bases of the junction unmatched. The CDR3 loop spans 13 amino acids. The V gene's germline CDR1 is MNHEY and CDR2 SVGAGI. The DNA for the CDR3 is TGTGCCAGCAAAGGGACAGGGGTCAATGAGCAGTTCTTC. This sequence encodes CASKGTGVNEQFF.

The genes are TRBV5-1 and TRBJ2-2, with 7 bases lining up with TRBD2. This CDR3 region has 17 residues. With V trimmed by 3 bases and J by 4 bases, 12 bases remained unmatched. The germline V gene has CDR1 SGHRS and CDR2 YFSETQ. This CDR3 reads CASSSSPGGAGTGELFF. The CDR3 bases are TGCGCCAGCAGCTCATCACCGGGGGGAGCCGGCACCGGGGAGCTGTTTTTT.

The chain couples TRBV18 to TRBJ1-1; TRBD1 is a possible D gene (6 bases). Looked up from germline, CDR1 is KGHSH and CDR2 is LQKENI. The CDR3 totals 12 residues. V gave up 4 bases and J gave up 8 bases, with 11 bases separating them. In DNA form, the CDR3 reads TGTGCCAGCTCACAAGACAGGCGAGAAGCTTTCTTT. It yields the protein CASSQDRREAFF.

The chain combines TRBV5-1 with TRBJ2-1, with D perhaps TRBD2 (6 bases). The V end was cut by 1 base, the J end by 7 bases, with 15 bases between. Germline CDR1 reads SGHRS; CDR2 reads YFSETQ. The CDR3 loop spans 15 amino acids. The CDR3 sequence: CASSLLGGGSNEQFF. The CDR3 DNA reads TGCGCCAGCAGCTTGTTGGGGGGAGGTTCGAATGAGCAGTTCTTC.